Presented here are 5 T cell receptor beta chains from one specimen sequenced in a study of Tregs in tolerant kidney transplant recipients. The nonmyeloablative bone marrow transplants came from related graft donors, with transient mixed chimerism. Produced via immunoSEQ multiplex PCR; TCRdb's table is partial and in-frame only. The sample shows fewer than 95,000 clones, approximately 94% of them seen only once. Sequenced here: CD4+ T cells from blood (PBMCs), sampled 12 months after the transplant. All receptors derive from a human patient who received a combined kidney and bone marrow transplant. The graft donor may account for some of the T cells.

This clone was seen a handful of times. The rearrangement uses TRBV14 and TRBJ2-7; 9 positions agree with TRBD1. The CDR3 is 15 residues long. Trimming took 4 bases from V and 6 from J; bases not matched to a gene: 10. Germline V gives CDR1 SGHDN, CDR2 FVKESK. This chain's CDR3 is CASSRNRGRLGEQYF. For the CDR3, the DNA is TGTGCCAGCAGCCGAAACAGGGGGCGCTTGGGCGAGCAGTACTTC.

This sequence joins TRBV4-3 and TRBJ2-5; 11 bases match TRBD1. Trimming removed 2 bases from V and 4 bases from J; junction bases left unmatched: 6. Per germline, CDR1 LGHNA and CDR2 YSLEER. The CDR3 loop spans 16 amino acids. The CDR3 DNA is TGCGCCAGCAGCCAACAGGGGACAGGGGGTACAGAGACCCAGTACTTC. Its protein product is CASSQQGTGGTETQYF.

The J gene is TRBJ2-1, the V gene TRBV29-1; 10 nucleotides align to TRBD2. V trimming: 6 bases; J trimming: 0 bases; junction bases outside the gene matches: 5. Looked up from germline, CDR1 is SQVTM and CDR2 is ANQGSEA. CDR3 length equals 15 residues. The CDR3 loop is CSVWTSGSSYNEQFF. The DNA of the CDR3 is TGCAGCGTCTGGACTAGCGGCAGCTCCTACAATGAGCAGTTCTTC.

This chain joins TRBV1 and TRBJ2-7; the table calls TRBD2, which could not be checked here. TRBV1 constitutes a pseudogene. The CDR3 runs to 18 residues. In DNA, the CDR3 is TGCACCAGCAGCCAAGATCGGCTGGGGCGGGGGGGCCCCTACGAGCAGTACTTC. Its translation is CTSSQDRLGRGGPYEQYF.

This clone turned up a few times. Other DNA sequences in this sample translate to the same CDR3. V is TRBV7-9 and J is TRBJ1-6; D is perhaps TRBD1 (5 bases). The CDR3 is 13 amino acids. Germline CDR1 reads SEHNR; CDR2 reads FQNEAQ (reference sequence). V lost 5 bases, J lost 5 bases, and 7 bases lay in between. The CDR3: CASSRGDNSPLHF. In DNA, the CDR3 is TGTGCCAGCAGCCGGGGGGATAATTCACCCCTCCACTTT.